Presented here are 18 T cell receptor beta chains from one specimen sequenced in a study of cytomegalovirus exposure and HLA in healthy donors. The PCR made use of 60 Vbeta and 13 Jbeta primers. Clones were sequenced by immunoSEQ multiplex PCR, and TCRdb holds only the in-frame ones, with some missing. The sample includes about 120,000 clones, 6.5% to 9.5% seen only once; the top ten take around 6.1%. Sequenced: PBMCs. These receptor sequences come from a woman in her thirties or forties in good health and CMV-seropositive.

V and J are TRBV9 and TRBJ2-2; D unresolved. Germline assignment: CDR1 SGDLS and CDR2 YYNGEE. The CDR3 is 15 residues long. The V end lost 1 base, the J end lost 0 bases, and 7 bases lay between the germline ends. The CDR3 is CASSVLDANTGELFF. In nucleotides, the CDR3 is TGTGCCAGCAGCGTACTAGACGCGAACACCGGGGAGCTGTTTTTT.

The chain couples TRBV15 to TRBJ2-5, with TRBD2 identical over 9 bases. Germline V gene lookup returns CDR1 LNHNV and CDR2 YYDKDF (reference sequence). The CDR3 runs 14 residues. After removal of 7 bases from V and 4 bases from J, the junction contained 7 bases not matched to a gene. The CDR3 loop is CATTRRGGLETQYF. CDR3 nucleotides: TGTGCCACCACTCGGCGGGGGGGCCTAGAGACCCAGTACTTC. Variable domain in full (rest from reference TRBV15 and TRBJ2-5): DAMVIQNPRYQVTQFGKPVTLSCSQTLNHNVMYWYQQKSSQAPKLLFHYYDKDFNNEADTPDNFQSRRPNTSFCFLDIRSPGLGDTAMYLCATTRRGGLETQYFGPGTRLLVL.

This chain connects TRBV11-2 to TRBJ2-4; 9 positions match TRBD1. The germline V gene encodes CDR1 SGHAT and CDR2 FQNNGV. CDR3 length: 18 amino acids. Trimming cost V 5 bases and J 1 base; bases outside gene matches: 12. The CDR3 protein is CASSGSDRGTLAKNIQYF. The CDR3 DNA reads as TGTGCCAGCAGCGGTAGCGACAGGGGGACCTTGGCCAAAAACATTCAGTACTTC. Using reference TRBV11-2 and TRBJ2-4 for the parts outside the CDR3, the full variable domain is EAGVAQSPRYKIIEKRQSVAFWCNPISGHATLYWYQQILGQGPKLLIQFQNNGVVDDSQLPKDRFSAERLKGVDSTLKIQPAKLEDSAVYLCASSGSDRGTLAKNIQYFGAGTRLSVL.

The chain joins TRBV2 to TRBJ2-7; tentatively, D is TRBD1 (7 bases). The CDR3 totals 13 residues. V was cut by 11 bases and J by 3 bases, with 17 bases left in between. Per germline, CDR1 SNHLY and CDR2 FYNNEI. The CDR3 is CASTAGGSYEQYF. The CDR3 DNA is TGTGCCTCAACAGCAGGGGGGAGCTACGAGCAGTACTTC. Supplemented by reference TRBV2 and TRBJ2-7, the full variable domain reads EPEVTQTPSHQVTQMGQEVILRCVPISNHLYFYWYRQILGQKVEFLVSFYNNEISEKSEIFDDQFSVERPDGSNFTLKIRSTKLEDSAMYFCASTAGGSYEQYFGPGTRLTVT.

This clone was counted a few times. V is TRBV28 and J is TRBJ1-1, with no clear D. This CDR3 is 15 amino acids long. Trimming removed 8 bases at V and 1 base at J, with 17 bases between. Germline-derived CDR1 and CDR2 are MDHEN and SYDVKM. The chain's CDR3 is CASSTTRQTNTEAFF. CDR3 bases: TGTGCCAGCTCCACCACGCGGCAGACGAACACTGAAGCTTTCTTT. Full variable domain (remainder filled in from reference TRBV28 and TRBJ1-1): DVKVTQSSRYLVKRTGEKVFLECVQDMDHENMFWYRQDPGLGLRLIYFSYDVKMKEKGDIPEGYSVSREKKERFSLILESASTNQTSMYLCASSTTRQTNTEAFFGQGTRLTVV.

The rearrangement uses TRBV2 and TRBJ1-6; D is undetermined. The CDR3 extends over 13 amino acids. Germline CDR1 SNHLY, CDR2 FYNNEI. The V gene lost 7 bases and the J gene lost 9 bases, with 13 bases spanning the gap. The CDR3 loop reads CASNIGGRSPLHF. The CDR3 bases are TGTGCCAGCAATATAGGAGGACGTTCACCCCTCCACTTT. Looking up the rest from reference TRBV2 and TRBJ1-6 gives the full variable domain: EPEVTQTPSHQVTQMGQEVILRCVPISNHLYFYWYRQILGQKVEFLVSFYNNEISEKSEIFDDQFSVERPDGSNFTLKIRSTKLEDSAMYFCASNIGGRSPLHFGNGTRLTVT.

The sample holds a few counts of this clone. This CDR3 reads CASSRTGGEYTEAFF. The CDR3 nucleotides read TGTGCCAGCTCACGGACAGGGGGGGAATACACTGAAGCTTTCTTT. The rearrangement links TRBV18 to TRBJ1-1, with 10 bases identical to TRBD1. This CDR3 contains 15 residues. The germline V gene has CDR1 KGHSH and CDR2 LQKENI. V was pared by 4 bases and J by 3 bases, with 5 bases of the junction left unmatched.

The chain joins TRBV9 to TRBJ2-3; TRBD1 might be the D (7 bases). CDR3 length: 18 residues. V was clipped by 0 bases and J by 2 bases, with 19 bases between them. Germline loops: CDR1 SGDLS, CDR2 YYNGEE. The CDR3 coding sequence is TGTGCCAGCAGCGTAGCGGGACAGCGGAGGGCCCTCACAGATACGCAGTATTTT. Its translation: CASSVAGQRRALTDTQYF.

In its sample, this clone was seen a few times. This sequence joins TRBV10-3 and TRBJ2-7; D is perhaps TRBD2 (6 bases). Trimming took off 6 bases at V and 0 bases at J, with 12 bases between the two ends. This CDR3 is 14 amino acids long. Germline values: CDR1 ENHRY, CDR2 SYGVKD. Written as DNA, the CDR3 is TGTGCCATCAGGGAGACGGGGGACTCCTACGAGCAGTACTTC. Translating gives CAIRETGDSYEQYF.

A note on this clone: This sample includes further DNA sequences coding for the same CDR3. V is TRBV6-5 and J is TRBJ1-1; a possible D gene is TRBD1 (5 bases). The CDR3 has 13 amino acids. V lost 7 bases to trimming and J lost 3 bases, with 12 bases between them. The V gene's germline CDR1 is MNHEY and CDR2 SVGAGI. The CDR3 protein is CASTRGGDTEAFF. DNA for the CDR3: TGTGCCAGCACCCGGGGGGGGGACACTGAAGCTTTCTTT.

The V gene is TRBV14, the J gene TRBJ1-2, with D unresolved. V lost 1 base and J lost 7, with 16 bases in between. Germline CDR1 and CDR2: SGHDN and FVKESK. The CDR3 consists of 15 residues. The CDR3 bases are TGTGCCAGCAGCCAAGCGGCCGGAGCCTCTAGTGGCTACACCTTC. Translated, it gives CASSQAAGASSGYTF.

This chain links TRBV6-5 with TRBJ1-2; 7 bases are a match to TRBD1. CDR3 length: 12 residues. V gave up 5 bases and J gave up 10 bases; unmatched junction bases: 7. In germline, CDR1 is MNHEY, CDR2 SVGAGI. CDR3 bases: TGTGCCAGCAGTGAAGGGACAGTTGACTACACCTTC. The encoded protein is CASSEGTVDYTF.

The rearrangement links TRBV6-6 to TRBJ2-5, with 7 bases that match TRBD1. Trimming at V came to 6 bases and at J to 5 bases, leaving 9 bases not matched to a gene. Germline CDR1 and CDR2: MNHNY and SVGAGI (reference sequence). The CDR3 loop spans 14 amino acids. Here the CDR3 reads CASSRLLTGETQYF. CDR3 nucleotide sequence: TGTGCCAGCAGCCGCTTACTGACAGGGGAGACCCAGTACTTC.

This clone was counted only a few times. The rearrangement uses TRBV5-1 and TRBJ1-1; D possibly corresponds to TRBD1 (5 bases). Trimming left V 5 bases short and J 1 base short, with 15 bases between. The CDR3 covers 15 residues. Germline CDR1 reads SGHRS; CDR2 reads YFSETQ. The CDR3 region is CASRGGPQGNTEAFF. The CDR3 DNA sequence: TGCGCCAGCAGGGGGGGACCCCAAGGGAACACTGAAGCTTTCTTT.

This clone was seen more than once but under ten times. The chain combines TRBV9 with TRBJ2-5; D is possibly TRBD1 (6 bases). CDR3 length: 13 amino acids. Germline CDR1 is SGDLS and CDR2 is YYNGEE. V was cut by 0 bases and J by 7 bases, with 10 bases left in between. The CDR3 loop reads CASSVETGGTQYF. The CDR3 region has the DNA TGTGCCAGCAGCGTAGAGACAGGAGGGACCCAGTACTTC.

The rearrangement joins TRBV27 to TRBJ2-2; tentative D call: TRBD1 (6 bases). With 1 base removed from V and 7 bases from J, the gap between germline ends came to 10 bases. Germline CDR1 and CDR2: MNHEY and SMNVEV (reference sequence). The CDR3 extends over 14 amino acids. The CDR3 here is CASSLWGRVGELFF. CDR3 nucleotide sequence: TGTGCCAGCAGTTTATGGGGGCGCGTCGGGGAGCTGTTTTTT.

This clone was seen a few times. No conserved phenylalanine or tryptophan is present at the end of the CDR3, so a read error is the likely explanation. The chain employs TRBV7-9 and TRBJ2-7, with TRBD1 as a possible D gene (5 bases). CDR3 length: 16 amino acids. Germline V CDR1 and CDR2: SEHNR, FQNEAQ (reference sequence). V dropped 2 bases and J dropped 2 bases, with 16 bases sitting between them. This CDR3 is CASSLLRGIGAYEQYL. The CDR3 bases are TGTGCCAGCAGCTTACTAAGGGGAATTGGGGCCTACGAGCAGTACCTC.

This clone was observed a handful of times. This rearrangement joins TRBV7-8 to TRBJ1-5, with TRBD1 matching over 9 bases. Losses at the gene ends were 2 bases for V and 6 bases for J; bases not matched to a gene: 2. The germline CDR1 and CDR2 sequences are SGHVS and FQNEAQ. There are 14 residues in the CDR3. This CDR3 is CASSLTGGPQPQHF. CDR3 DNA: TGTGCCAGCAGCTTAACAGGGGGCCCTCAGCCCCAGCATTTT.